This TCR beta chain comes out of a study of blood T cell repertoires in COVID-19. Looking at the study overall: T cells, B-cell-depleted T cells, or PBMCs provided the cDNA or gDNA that served as material.

This clone was detected once. This same CDR3 is encoded by further DNA sequences in the sample. Measured with immunoSEQ multiplex PCR; TCRdb has only the in-frame clones, and not every one. The profile covers about 98,000 clones, with 84% appearing a single time and around 4.5% taken by the ten largest. The CDR3 runs to 15 residues. CDR1 is MNHEY, CDR2 SVGAGI, per germline. V shed 0 bases and J 5 bases; nucleotides not matched to a gene: 6. What was sequenced was peripheral blood. The source of this sequence is a human donor in a cohort sampled during active COVID-19. The chain employs TRBV6-5 and TRBJ2-5; 7 bases fit TRBD1. CDR3 DNA: TGTGCCAGCAGTTACTCGAGGACAGGTCGTGAGACCCAGTACTTC. It encodes CASSYSRTGRETQYF.